This section outlines one T cell receptor beta chain sequence together with its context. The data are from a study of OX40 agonist ivuxolimab in advanced cancers. The CDR3 has 17 amino acids. The V and J ends lost 4 bases and 5 bases, in that order; junction bases with no gene match: 10. The germline gives CDR1 MNHNS, CDR2 SASEGT. Measured with immunoSEQ multiplex PCR; TCRdb has only the in-frame clones, and not every one. The data contain around 26,000 clones, roughly 79% of them singletons. The chain recombines TRBV6-1 with TRBJ2-3; 12 nucleotides align to TRBD2. Sequences were derived from CD4+ or CD8+ T cells sorted from blood, sampled in a trial of the OX40 agonist ivuxolimab. This TCR derives from an adult with an advanced solid tumor such as melanoma, head and neck, liver or kidney cancer. The CDR3 DNA is TGTGCCAGCAGTGGAACTAGCGGGGGGTCGGTGAGAGATACGCAGTATTTT. Its translation is CASSGTSGGSVRDTQYF.